This T cell receptor (beta chain) appears in the sequencing data of a study of T cells after posttransplantation cyclophosphamide. The V gene's germline CDR1 is SGDLS and CDR2 YYNGEE. The CDR3 totals 15 residues. The V end lost 4 bases, the J end lost 0 bases, and 11 bases lay between the germline ends. This clone was detected ten times or more. Cyclophosphamide on days +3 and +4 followed busulfan-fludarabine conditioning and a marrow graft. Profiled with immunoSEQ multiplex PCR; TCRdb holds only in-frame clones, not every one. This sample carries about 2,100 clones, none of them present only once. This TCR came from a female patient between 55 and 75 years old who received an allogeneic stem cell transplant from a related donor and was CMV-positive. Some T cells may trace back to the graft donor. The chain uses TRBV9 and TRBJ1-3; the D gene is possibly TRBD1 (6 bases). Sequencing used PBMCs, obtained 86 days after allogeneic stem cell transplant with posttransplant cyclophosphamide. The CDR3 region has the DNA TGTGCCAGCAGCAGGGACACAAGCTCTGGAAACACCATATATTTT. Translation: CASSRDTSSGNTIYF.